This T cell receptor (beta chain) appears in the sequencing data of a study of Graves' ophthalmopathy and Graves' hyperthyroidism. RNA transcripts served as template for amplifying TCR beta CDR3 sequences. HTBI-primed first-round RT-PCR preceded second-round multiplex PCR. A single record per CDR3 protein comes from TCRdb applying MiXCR to the multiplex PCR reads. The sample lists almost 750,000 distinct CDR3 sequences; roughly 41% were seen once. This clonotype was counted many times. The origin of this receptor is an adult man with Graves' ophthalmopathy. Input material: peripheral blood.

The CDR3 DNA follows: TGTGCCAGCAGCATTCAGATGAACACTGAAGCTTTCTTT. It specifies CASSIQMNTEAFF. The chain uses TRBV7-9 and TRBJ1-1; the D is unclear. The CDR3 sequence is 13 residues long. Trimming took off 5 bases at V and 0 bases at J, with 7 bases between the two ends. Germline CDR1 SEHNR, CDR2 FQNEAQ (reference sequence).